One sample yielded the 29 T cell receptor beta chains listed below, sequenced in a study of cytomegalovirus exposure and HLA in healthy donors. Assay: immunoSEQ multiplex PCR; the TCRdb copy retains only in-frame clones and omits some. The profile shows some 250,000 clones, 86% of them singletons. The sample consisted of PBMCs. Receptors originate from a woman in her 30s in good health and CMV-seropositive.

The chain combines TRBV9 with TRBJ2-7; possibly TRBD1 for D (6 bases). This CDR3 comprises 13 residues. V lost 4 bases and J 3 bases, leaving 11 bases between the germline ends. Looked up from germline, CDR1 is SGDLS and CDR2 is YYNGEE. The CDR3 DNA reads TGTGCCAGCAGCCCCGGGACAAGCTACGAGCAGTACTTC. The encoded protein is CASSPGTSYEQYF.

This rearrangement joins TRBV6-5 to TRBJ1-1; TRBD1 matches 8 bases. Germline V gene data show CDR1 as MNHEY and CDR2 as SVGAGI. The CDR3 runs 13 residues. The V segment lost 10 bases and the J segment 4 bases; nucleotides outside the gene matches: 8. In DNA, the CDR3 is TGTGCCACCACGACAGGGGAGTCCACTGAAGCTTTCTTT. Translating gives CATTTGESTEAFF.

The chain combines TRBV6-5 with TRBJ2-1; 9 bases line up with TRBD1. V gave up 0 bases and J gave up 4 bases; unmatched junction bases: 4. This CDR3 is 16 amino acids long. Germline V gives CDR1 MNHEY, CDR2 SVGAGI. CDR3 sequence: CASSYSGQGIYNEQFF. The CDR3 nucleotides are TGTGCCAGCAGTTACTCAGGACAGGGGATTTACAATGAGCAGTTCTTC.

This clone was observed a single time. The V call is TRBV5-8, the J call TRBJ2-7; 7 bases are a match to TRBD2. The germline V gene has CDR1 SGHTS and CDR2 YDEGEE. J gave up 2 bases and V 1 base, and 9 bases lay outside the gene matches. There are 16 residues in the CDR3. The CDR3 is CASSLPDSGLTYEQYF. CDR3 in DNA: TGTGCCAGCAGCTTGCCGGATAGCGGGCTAACCTACGAGCAGTACTTC.

V gene TRBV19 combines with J gene TRBJ2-3; TRBD1 agrees at 8 bases. The V segment lost 1 base and the J segment 5 bases; nucleotides outside the gene matches: 5. The CDR3 runs to 15 residues. Germline values: CDR1 LNHDA, CDR2 SQIVND (reference sequence). The chain's CDR3 is CASSIGGQAGDTQYF. CDR3 DNA sequence: TGTGCCAGTAGTATAGGGGGACAGGCGGGAGATACGCAGTATTTT.

This clone appeared a single time. J is TRBJ2-3 and V is TRBV4-2; 14 bases match TRBD2. CDR1 is LGHNA, CDR2 YNFKEQ, per germline. The CDR3 has 18 amino acids. V lost 0 bases and J lost 2; bases outside the gene matches: 4. CDR3 in DNA: TGTGCCAGCAGCCAAGATTGGGGACTAGCGGGAGACACAGATACGCAGTATTTT. Its protein is CASSQDWGLAGDTDTQYF.

Remarks on this clone: Other DNA sequences in the sample encode the same CDR3. V and J are TRBV5-1 and TRBJ2-1; 10 bases are a match to TRBD2. V shed 4 bases, J shed 4 bases, and the junction held 5 bases outside the gene matches. The germline gives CDR1 SGHRS, CDR2 YFSETQ. This CDR3 has 15 residues. The CDR3 reads CASSPLTSGYNEQFF. CDR3 in DNA: TGCGCCAGCAGCCCCCTGACTAGCGGGTACAATGAGCAGTTCTTC.

The chain combines TRBV7-9 with TRBJ2-2; 12 bases align to TRBD2. CDR3 length: 19 amino acids. Germline lookup yields CDR1 SEHNR and CDR2 FQNEAQ (reference sequence). The junction had 10 bases not matched to a gene; V was cut back by 5 bases and J by 0 bases. The CDR3 sequence: CASSHIPGTSGSNTGELFF. The CDR3 DNA reads as TGTGCCAGCAGCCATATTCCCGGGACTAGCGGGTCGAACACCGGGGAGCTGTTTTTT.

A single count supports this clone. This chain joins TRBV20-1 and TRBJ2-1, with a possible D match to TRBD2 (5 bases). The CDR3 totals 11 residues. CDR1 and CDR2 (germline): DFQATT, SNEGSKA (reference sequence). V lost 1 base and J 12 bases, leaving 10 bases between the germline ends. CDR3: CSARGGERQFF. DNA of the CDR3: TGCAGTGCTAGAGGTGGGGAGCGGCAGTTCTTC.

This clone was seen a handful of times. V is TRBV10-3 and J is TRBJ2-7; no clear D gene. Between the trimmed V and J ends, which lost 2 bases and 0 bases, there was a span of 8 bases. CDR3 length: 14 amino acids. CDR1 is ENHRY, CDR2 SYGVKD, per germline. CDR3 DNA sequence: TGTGCCATCAGTGAGACTCCTAACTCCTACGAGCAGTACTTC. Protein product: CAISETPNSYEQYF.

The CDR3 DNA sequence: TGTGCCAGCTCACCAGAGGTACAAATGACTAGCGGGAGCCATGAGCAGTTCTTC. Amino acid sequence: CASSPEVQMTSGSHEQFF. V and J are TRBV18 and TRBJ2-1; 12 positions match TRBD2. This CDR3 comprises 18 residues. Trimming removed 2 bases from V and 8 bases from J; junction bases left unmatched: 13. Germline V CDR1 and CDR2: KGHSH, LQKENI. The complete variable domain, with remaining parts taken from reference TRBV18 and TRBJ2-1, reads NAGVMQNPRHLVRRRGQEARLRCSPMKGHSHVYWYRQLPEEGLKFMVYLQKENIIDESGMPKERFSAEFPKEGPSILRIQQVVRGDSAAYFCASSPEVQMTSGSHEQFFGPGTRLTVL.

The chain links TRBV28 to TRBJ1-2; D not resolved. Trimming took 4 bases from V and 0 from J, leaving 12 bases between them. There are 15 residues in the CDR3. Germline assignment: CDR1 MDHEN and CDR2 SYDVKM. The CDR3 spells CASSSGVAANYGYTF. CDR3 sequence (DNA): TGTGCCAGCAGTTCTGGCGTGGCGGCTAACTATGGCTACACCTTC.

The chain carries TRBV28 and TRBJ2-1; 7 bases match TRBD2. Trimming cost V 1 base and J 1 base; bases outside gene matches: 13. The germline V gene encodes CDR1 MDHEN and CDR2 SYDVKM. The length of the CDR3 is 19 residues. CDR3 sequence (DNA): TGTGCCAGCAGTTTATTTCGGGGTCCGGGGGGTCTGTCCTACAATGAGCAGTTCTTC. Residues: CASSLFRGPGGLSYNEQFF.

V is TRBV25-1 and J is TRBJ1-1; 7 positions agree with TRBD1. Trimming took 6 bases from V and 2 from J; bases not matched to a gene: 9. CDR3 length equals 15 residues. Germline lookup yields CDR1 MGHDK and CDR2 SYGVNS. The CDR3 protein is CASSLTGVRNTEAFF. DNA of the CDR3: TGTGCCAGCAGCTTAACAGGGGTCAGAAACACTGAAGCTTTCTTT.

V is TRBV14 and J is TRBJ2-7; maybe TRBD2 (5 bases). Germline CDR1 reads SGHDN; CDR2 reads FVKESK. The CDR3 length is 11 residues. Between the trimmed V and J ends, which lost 10 bases and 3 bases, there was a span of 10 bases. The CDR3 protein is CATLDYYEQYF. For the CDR3, the DNA is TGTGCCACCCTAGACTACTACGAGCAGTACTTC.

This clone was picked up a small number of times. Additional DNA sequences in this sample encode the identical CDR3. The rearrangement links TRBV2 to TRBJ1-2, with 7 bases aligning to TRBD1. Trimming removed 7 bases from V and 8 bases from J; junction bases left unmatched: 4. The CDR3 length is 11 residues. Germline CDR1 reads SNHLY; CDR2 reads FYNNEI. The CDR3 protein is CASTRGLGYTF. The CDR3 DNA follows: TGTGCCAGCACGAGGGGGCTAGGCTACACCTTC.

CDR3 loop: CAISESISSLTDTQYF. The CDR3, as DNA: TGTGCCATCAGTGAGTCGATCAGTTCCCTCACAGATACGCAGTATTTT. This chain connects TRBV10-3 to TRBJ2-3; D gene uncertain. CDR3 size: 16 residues. V lost 0 bases, J lost 2 bases, and 12 bases lay in between. Germline V gives CDR1 ENHRY, CDR2 SYGVKD.

The chain uses TRBV27 and TRBJ2-3; 7 positions agree with TRBD1. The germline gives CDR1 MNHEY, CDR2 SMNVEV (reference sequence). The CDR3 sequence is 16 residues long. J lost 2 bases, V lost 5 bases, and 10 bases had no gene match. The CDR3: CASSRQGTAYTDTQYF. The CDR3 region has the DNA TGTGCCAGCAGTCGACAGGGCACCGCTTACACAGATACGCAGTATTTT.

This chain connects TRBV5-1 to TRBJ2-2; a possible D gene is TRBD2 (6 bases). Germline CDR1 SGHRS, CDR2 YFSETQ. Trimming took off 4 bases at V and 4 bases at J, with 20 bases between the two ends. The CDR3 is made up of 17 amino acids. The CDR3 loop reads CASSADRLDFPTGELFF. Written as DNA, the CDR3 is TGCGCCAGCAGCGCGGATAGACTAGACTTCCCCACCGGGGAGCTGTTTTTT.

This sequence joins TRBV21-1 and TRBJ2-3; the D segment call TRBD1 is taken from the table without a DNA check. TRBV21-1 has pseudogene status. The CDR3 totals 13 residues. The CDR3, as DNA: TGTGCCAACCGACAGGGACACACAGATACGCAGTATTTT. Residues: CANRQGHTDTQYF.

The chain couples TRBV2 to TRBJ2-3, with TRBD2 matching 8 bases. J gave up 6 bases and V 3 bases, and 11 bases lay outside the gene matches. Germline CDR1 reads SNHLY; CDR2 reads FYNNEI. This CDR3 comprises 16 residues. CDR3 coding DNA: TGTGCCAGCAGTGACCAACTAGCGGAGGGAGGGGATACGCAGTATTTT. Its translation: CASSDQLAEGGDTQYF. The whole variable domain, remainder taken from reference TRBV2 and TRBJ2-3, is EPEVTQTPSHQVTQMGQEVILRCVPISNHLYFYWYRQILGQKVEFLVSFYNNEISEKSEIFDDQFSVERPDGSNFTLKIRSTKLEDSAMYFCASSDQLAEGGDTQYFGPGTRLTVL.

This chain connects TRBV5-1 to TRBJ1-5, with D maybe TRBD1 (5 bases). The germline CDR1 and CDR2 sequences are SGHRS and YFSETQ. Deletions cut 4 bases from V and 4 bases from J, with 12 bases between. This CDR3 is 14 amino acids long. The CDR3 DNA sequence: TGCGCCAGCAGCACCGGACACGGTAATCAGCCCCAGCATTTT. It specifies CASSTGHGNQPQHF.

The CDR3 is CASSLQGLGPYEQYF. CDR3 DNA sequence: TGCGCCAGCAGCTTACAGGGTCTAGGACCCTACGAGCAGTACTTC. This chain links TRBV5-1 with TRBJ2-7; D might be TRBD1 (6 bases). V was trimmed by 2 bases and J by 2 bases, leaving 14 bases between them. The CDR3 runs 15 residues. CDR1 and CDR2 (germline): SGHRS, YFSETQ.

The chain has TRBV29-1 and TRBJ1-1; D is unclear. Trimming cost V 5 bases and J 2 bases, with 12 bases left between them. CDR3 length equals 13 residues. CDR1 is SQVTM and CDR2 is ANQGSEA in the germline V gene. The CDR3 sequence: CSVFGESNTEAFF. The CDR3 region has the DNA TGCAGCGTTTTTGGGGAGTCAAACACTGAAGCTTTCTTT.

V usage is TRBV15 and J usage is TRBJ1-2; D remains ambiguous. The CDR3 spans 15 residues. V was pared by 4 bases and J by 7 bases, with 19 bases between. Per germline, CDR1 LNHNV and CDR2 YYDKDF (reference sequence). This CDR3 is CATSNDPGRASGYTF. CDR3 nucleotides: TGTGCCACCAGCAATGATCCTGGGAGGGCGAGTGGCTACACCTTC.

This chain joins TRBV5-6 and TRBJ1-5; 8 positions match TRBD1. Germline V gene lookup returns CDR1 SGHDT and CDR2 YYEEEE. The CDR3 loop spans 15 amino acids. V lost 1 base, J lost 6 bases, and 6 bases stayed unmatched. The CDR3 protein is CASSLWQGAGQPQHF. The DNA of the CDR3 is TGTGCCAGCAGCTTGTGGCAGGGGGCCGGTCAGCCCCAGCATTTT.

The chain is built from TRBV19 and TRBJ1-1; unclear D gene. The length of the CDR3 is 13 residues. Germline assignment: CDR1 LNHDA and CDR2 SQIVND (reference sequence). Trimming took off 3 bases at V and 1 base at J, with 6 bases between the two ends. CDR3 sequence: CASSILGNTEAFF. CDR3 coding DNA: TGTGCCAGTAGTATCCTCGGGAACACTGAAGCTTTCTTT.

V gene TRBV27 combines with J gene TRBJ2-7; 10 nucleotides align to TRBD2. Germline loops: CDR1 MNHEY, CDR2 SMNVEV (reference sequence). Trimming cost V 5 bases and J 6 bases; bases outside gene matches: 10. The CDR3 covers 15 residues. CDR3 amino acids: CASSPNLAGVAEQYF. CDR3 bases: TGTGCCAGCAGTCCGAATCTAGCGGGAGTCGCCGAGCAGTACTTC.

V and J are TRBV4-1 and TRBJ1-1, with no clear D. This CDR3 spans 14 amino acids. From germline, CDR1 is MGHRA and CDR2 YSYEKL. Trimming took 3 bases from V and 1 from J, leaving 9 bases between them. The CDR3 region has the DNA TGCGCCAGCAGCCAGAGGGATCAGAACACTGAAGCTTTCTTT. It is translated as CASSQRDQNTEAFF.